The present entry profiles one T cell receptor (beta chain) with its context. Data came from immunoSEQ multiplex PCR; TCRdb stores just in-frame clones and leaves some out. In the table there are 150,000 to 200,000 clones, around 92% of which are singletons. Per germline, CDR1 LNHDA and CDR2 SQIVND (reference sequence). Trimming took 6 bases from V and 2 from J, leaving 11 bases between them. CDR3 length equals 14 residues. The data were obtained in a study of T cell responses to AZD1222 COVID-19 vaccine. The specimen was peripheral blood, collected on day 0 of AZD1222 vaccination. The rearrangement joins TRBV19 to TRBJ1-5; D not resolved. The TCR originated in an adult in good health. In nucleotides, the CDR3 is TGTGCCAGTAGCCCCCCCGGGGGCAATCAGCCCCAGCATTTT. Protein sequence: CASSPPGGNQPQHF. Variable domain in full (rest from reference TRBV19 and TRBJ1-5): DGGITQSPKYLFRKEGQNVTLSCEQNLNHDAMYWYRQDPGQGLRLIYYSQIVNDFQKGDIAEGYSVSREKKESFPLTVTSAQKNPTAFYLCASSPPGGNQPQHFGDGTRLSIL.